This T cell receptor beta chain was identified in a study of long-term antiretroviral therapy in people with HIV. Study-wide background: Samples from the earliest time points predate the 2015 immediate-ART recommendation by about a decade. Findings of the study overall: Pre-ART-expanded clones dominated the repertoire at all time points.

As concerns this clone: Its antigen is as yet unknown.

This CDR3 is built from 14 residues. J gave up 8 bases and V 4 bases, and 7 bases lay outside the gene matches. Germline-derived CDR1 and CDR2 are SNHLY and FYNNEI. Investigators performed immunoSEQ version v3.0 at survey level. Measured with immunoSEQ multiplex PCR; TCRdb has only the in-frame clones, and not every one. Here the sample spans 27,000 or so clones, 65% to 90% being singletons. The clonotype originates from a middle-aged man with HIV. Here the sequenced sample was unsorted PBMCs, taken 1.2 years after starting antiretroviral therapy. V and J are TRBV2 and TRBJ1-1; 10 nucleotides line up with TRBD1. CDR3 in DNA: TGTGCCAGCAGTGTAGGGACAGGGGATCTGGAAGCTTTCTTT. Its protein product is CASSVGTGDLEAFF.